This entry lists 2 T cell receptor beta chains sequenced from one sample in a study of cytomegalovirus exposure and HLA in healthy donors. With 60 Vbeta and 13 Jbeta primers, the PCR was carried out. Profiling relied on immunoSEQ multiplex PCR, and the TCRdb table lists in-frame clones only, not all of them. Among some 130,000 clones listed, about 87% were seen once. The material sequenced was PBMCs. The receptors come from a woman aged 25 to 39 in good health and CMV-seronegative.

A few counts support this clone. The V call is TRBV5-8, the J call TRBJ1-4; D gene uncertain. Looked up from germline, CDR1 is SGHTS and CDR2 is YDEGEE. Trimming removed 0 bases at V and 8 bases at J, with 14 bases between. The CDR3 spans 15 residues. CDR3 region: CASSLAASGREKLFF. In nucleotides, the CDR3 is TGTGCCAGCAGCTTGGCTGCCAGCGGGAGGGAAAAACTGTTTTTT.

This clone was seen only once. Written as DNA, the CDR3 is TGCGCCAGCAGCCAAGGGCTCCTAGCGGGAAGGGGGACACAGTATGAGCAGTTCTTC. Its protein product is CASSQGLLAGRGTQYEQFF. This sequence joins TRBV4-1 and TRBJ2-1; 9 bases are a match to TRBD2. The CDR3 length is 19 residues. Germline V gives CDR1 MGHRA, CDR2 YSYEKL. V lost 1 base and J lost 8; bases outside the gene matches: 18.